Reported below is one TCR beta chain. Seattle's enrolled individuals joined amid active infection and were then monitored longitudinally. The sample belongs to a study of blood T cell repertoires in COVID-19. For the study at large: Sites in the United States, Italy and Spain provided acute and convalescent COVID-19 samples. Sources were T cells, B-cell-depleted T cells, or PBMCs; the material itself was cDNA or gDNA.

This CDR3 region has 16 residues. Trimming stripped 3 bases from V and 0 bases from J, with 14 bases between. Per the germline V gene, CDR1 is PRHDT and CDR2 is FYEKMQ (reference sequence). Authors' processing steps: Cell counts per sample came from amplifying reference gene primers. TCRdb's table, derived via immunoSEQ multiplex PCR, lists solely in-frame clones and lacks some. The V and J calls and the clone size are those of that table, but D and trimming were determined from the DNA. The data show 150,000 to 200,000 clones, about four fifths seen once. The origin of this receptor is a woman in her sixties with COVID-19, enrolled during active disease. The sequenced sample consisted of peripheral blood. This chain connects TRBV13 to TRBJ1-2, with D tentatively TRBD1 (5 bases). Here the CDR3 DNA reads TGTGCCAGCAGCTTTCAGGGAGGGGCGGCTAACTATGGCTACACCTTC. Its translation is CASSFQGGAANYGYTF.